The 30 T cell receptor beta chains reported below all come from one sample, sequenced in a study of T cells in Graves' hyperthyroidism and ophthalmopathy. TCR beta CDR3 sequences were amplified from RNA transcripts. The TCR CDR3 first-round RT-PCR relied on the HTBI primer set. TCRdb re-analysed the multiplex PCR reads in MiXCR, keeping a single row per CDR3 protein. The sample contains around 300,000 distinct CDR3 sequences, roughly 19% of which appear only once. The sequenced material came from blood. Every receptor here comes from a man aged 50-60 years with Graves' ophthalmopathy.

V and J are TRBV6-1 and TRBJ1-5, with D tentatively TRBD1 (5 bases). This CDR3 has 15 amino acids. Germline V CDR1 and CDR2: MNHNS, SASEGT. V was cut by 5 bases and J by 6 bases, with 17 bases left in between. The CDR3 region has the DNA TGTGCCAGCAGTCCCCTGGGGGATAGGAGTCAGCCCCAGCATTTT. Translated: CASSPLGDRSQPQHF.

In its sample, this clonotype was seen many times. The V gene is TRBV28, the J gene TRBJ2-5; the D call may be TRBD1 or TRBD2 (5 bases each). CDR3 size: 13 residues. From germline, CDR1 is MDHEN and CDR2 SYDVKM. V lost 9 bases and J 5 bases, leaving 16 bases between the germline ends. The DNA of the CDR3 is TGTGCCAGTCAGGAACAAGGGGACGAGACCCAGTACTTC. Its translation: CASQEQGDETQYF.

The J gene is TRBJ1-5, the V gene TRBV20-1; D might be TRBD1 (5 bases). The ends were cut back, 7 bases at V and 7 bases at J, with 17 bases in the middle. This CDR3 has 13 residues. Germline CDR1 DFQATT, CDR2 SNEGSKA (reference sequence). CDR3 region: CSVTRGGDQPQHF. As DNA, the CDR3 is TGCAGTGTTACTCGGGGGGGGGACCAGCCCCAGCATTTT.

This clonotype was found many times. The chain links TRBV10-3 to TRBJ1-1, with TRBD1 identical over 9 bases. CDR3 size: 14 residues. CDR1 is ENHRY and CDR2 is SYGVKD in the germline V gene. J gave up 5 bases and V 6 bases, and 7 bases lay outside the gene matches. CDR3: CAIRKDRGGTEAFF. In DNA form, the CDR3 reads TGTGCCATCAGAAAGGACAGGGGTGGTACTGAAGCTTTCTTT.

In its sample, this clonotype was seen many times. The chain combines TRBV20-1 with TRBJ2-1; maybe TRBD2 (6 bases). V was cut by 0 bases and J by 2 bases, with 17 bases left in between. The CDR3 contains 17 residues. Looked up from germline, CDR1 is DFQATT and CDR2 is SNEGSKA (reference sequence). The CDR3 reads CSARDAKGLPTYNEQFF. DNA for the CDR3: TGCAGTGCTAGAGATGCCAAGGGACTCCCAACCTACAATGAGCAGTTCTTC.

This clonotype was observed many times. The chain carries TRBV3-1 and TRBJ2-1, with TRBD2 identical over 9 bases. The length of the CDR3 is 17 residues. J gave up 0 bases and V 1 base, and 4 bases lay outside the gene matches. Germline values: CDR1 LGHDT, CDR2 YNNKEL (reference sequence). The DNA for the CDR3 is TGTGCCAGCAGCCAAGGACTAGCGGAGAGCTCCTACAATGAGCAGTTCTTC. Translation: CASSQGLAESSYNEQFF.

This clonotype was counted only a few times. At one of its ends the junction is not consistent with the germline gene, which may arise from a read error. V and J are TRBV19 and TRBJ2-7; 7 bases map to TRBD1. Germline V CDR1 and CDR2: LNHDA, SQIVND (reference sequence). CDR3 length equals 13 residues. Here the CDR3 DNA reads TGTGCCAGCAGTACAGGGGCTTTAGGAGAGCAGTACTTC. Translating it yields CASSTGALGEQYF.

This clonotype showed up many times. This chain links TRBV7-9 with TRBJ2-7; tentative D call: TRBD2 (6 bases). V lost 9 bases and J lost 7, with 19 bases in between. The CDR3 length is 13 residues. The V gene's germline CDR1 is SEHNR and CDR2 FQNEAQ (reference sequence). In nucleotides, the CDR3 is TGTGCCAGTGGGACTCCCGCAATGGGGGAGCAGTACTTC. As protein: CASGTPAMGEQYF. The full variable domain, rest sourced from reference TRBV7-9 and TRBJ2-7, is DTGVSQNPRHKITKRGQNVTFRCDPISEHNRLYWYRQTLGQGPEFLTYFQNEAQLEKSRLLSDRFSAERPKGSFSTLEIQRTEQGDSAMYLCASGTPAMGEQYFGPGTRLTVT.

This clonotype was counted only a few times. The chain uses TRBV4-1 and TRBJ2-5; D gene ambiguous. The V and J ends lost 1 base and 9 bases respectively, with 6 bases between them. In germline, CDR1 is MGHRA, CDR2 YSYEKL. This CDR3 is built from 11 residues. The CDR3 reads CASSQGWAQYF. In DNA form, the CDR3 reads TGCGCCAGCAGCCAAGGTTGGGCCCAGTACTTC.

V usage is TRBV20-1 and J usage is TRBJ2-7; 9 bases map to TRBD2. The germline V gene encodes CDR1 DFQATT and CDR2 SNEGSKA (reference sequence). The CDR3 runs to 13 residues. Germline trimming cut 4 bases from V and 3 bases from J; bases unmatched to any gene: 4. Here the CDR3 reads CSAILAGLYEQYF. The CDR3 DNA sequence: TGCAGTGCTATTCTAGCGGGACTCTACGAGCAGTACTTC.

This clonotype was counted at least ten times. The chain has TRBV27 and TRBJ2-5; D possibly corresponds to TRBD1 (6 bases). V dropped 5 bases and J dropped 2 bases, with 18 bases sitting between them. Germline V CDR1 and CDR2: MNHEY, SMNVEV (reference sequence). This CDR3 comprises 16 residues. CDR3 DNA sequence: TGTGCCAGCAGTATTTACAGGGTGGGGTATCAAGAGACCCAGTACTTC. Protein product: CASSIYRVGYQETQYF.

V is TRBV7-8 and J is TRBJ1-1, with D maybe TRBD1 (5 bases). Looked up from germline, CDR1 is SGHVS and CDR2 is FQNEAQ. The CDR3 extends over 19 amino acids. Trimming shortened V by 5 bases and J by 0 bases, and 25 bases separated the two germline ends. CDR3 coding DNA: TGTGCCAGCAGCCCAACGTCCGACAGTTCTCCCAACATGAACACTGAAGCTTTCTTT. It is translated as CASSPTSDSSPNMNTEAFF.

The gene calls are TRBV20-1 and TRBJ2-7; D possibly corresponds to TRBD2 (6 bases). The length of the CDR3 is 12 residues. Germline lookup yields CDR1 DFQATT and CDR2 SNEGSKA (reference sequence). Trimming cost V 5 bases and J 0 bases, with 8 bases left between them. CDR3: CSAGGLSYEQYF. In nucleotides, the CDR3 is TGCAGTGCTGGAGGGCTCTCCTACGAGCAGTACTTC.

The rearrangement uses TRBV6-2 or TRBV6-3 and TRBJ2-1; D might be TRBD1 or TRBD2, each matching 5 bases. Germline V gene data show CDR1 as MNHEY and CDR2 as SVGEGT. V dropped 5 bases and J dropped 8 bases, with 7 bases sitting between them. The CDR3 covers 11 residues. The CDR3 sequence: CASSGTDEQFF. DNA for the CDR3: TGTGCCAGCAGTGGGACGGATGAGCAGTTCTTC.

This clonotype was seen at least ten times. This rearrangement joins TRBV2 to TRBJ2-3, with TRBD2 identical over 12 bases. The junction had 6 bases not matched to a gene; V was cut back by 6 bases and J by 2 bases. This CDR3 has 16 amino acids. The V gene's germline CDR1 is SNHLY and CDR2 FYNNEI. The DNA of the CDR3 is TGTGCCAGCAGGCCCGGACTAGCGGGGTTCACAGATACGCAGTATTTT. Translated: CASRPGLAGFTDTQYF.

The gene calls are TRBV28 and TRBJ1-1; TRBD1 matches at 7 bases. Unmatched junction bases numbered 9, after V lost 7 bases and J lost 7 bases. The CDR3 totals 13 residues. Looked up from germline, CDR1 is MDHEN and CDR2 is SYDVKM. The CDR3 coding sequence is TGTGCCAGCAACCCGGGACAGACTTTTGAAGCTTTCTTT. Its protein product is CASNPGQTFEAFF. The variable domain in full, completed from reference TRBV28 and TRBJ1-1, reads DVKVTQSSRYLVKRTGEKVFLECVQDMDHENMFWYRQDPGLGLRLIYFSYDVKMKEKGDIPEGYSVSREKKERFSLILESASTNQTSMYLCASNPGQTFEAFFGQGTRLTVV.

The chain links TRBV7-2 to TRBJ2-7; D may be TRBD1 or TRBD2 (5 bases each). V dropped 4 bases and J dropped 0 bases, with 16 bases sitting between them. CDR3 length equals 16 residues. Per the germline V gene, CDR1 is SGHTA and CDR2 is FQGNSA. The chain's CDR3 is CASSSPAAGSSYEQYF. CDR3 nucleotide sequence: TGTGCCAGCAGCTCCCCAGCGGCAGGGAGCTCCTACGAGCAGTACTTC.

The chain employs TRBV7-9 and TRBJ2-1, with a tentative D call TRBD2 (6 bases). Between the trimmed V and J ends, which lost 7 bases and 7 bases, there was a span of 17 bases. Germline V lookup: CDR1 SEHNR, CDR2 FQNEAQ (reference sequence). The CDR3 loop spans 14 amino acids. CDR3 bases: TGTGCCAGCACCCGGAGGGCGCCCACAAATGAGCAGTTCTTC. Its translation: CASTRRAPTNEQFF.

The gene calls are TRBV4-1 and TRBJ2-7; 11 positions match TRBD2. The CDR3 is 15 residues long. CDR1 and CDR2 (germline): MGHRA, YSYEKL. V was pared by 5 bases and J by 3 bases, with 6 bases of the junction left unmatched. The CDR3 DNA reads TGCGCCAGCAGCAAGATAGCGGGAGGGAGCTACGAGCAGTACTTC. It codes for CASSKIAGGSYEQYF.

The V and J genes are TRBV20-1 and TRBJ2-5, with 9 nucleotides matching TRBD2. This CDR3 has 13 amino acids. V trimming: 5 bases; J trimming: 5 bases; junction bases outside the gene matches: 6. Germline CDR1 and CDR2: DFQATT and SNEGSKA (reference sequence). The CDR3 protein is CSALLREGETQYF. The CDR3 nucleotides are TGCAGTGCTCTACTGCGGGAGGGGGAGACCCAGTACTTC.

This clonotype appeared a few times. The chain has TRBV9 and TRBJ1-3, with TRBD1 matching 7 bases. The CDR3 runs 15 residues. The junction had 4 bases not matched to a gene; V was cut back by 0 bases and J by 4 bases. Germline V gene sequence: CDR1 SGDLS, CDR2 YYNGEE. CDR3 sequence: CASSVAVTGGNTIYF. For the CDR3, the DNA is TGTGCCAGCAGCGTAGCTGTGACAGGGGGAAACACCATATATTTT.

V usage is TRBV20-1 and J usage is TRBJ1-5; 8 nucleotides match TRBD1. Germline V lookup: CDR1 DFQATT, CDR2 SNEGSKA (reference sequence). The CDR3 is 14 amino acids. V was clipped by 2 bases and J by 3 bases; unmatched bases: 3. The DNA for the CDR3 is TGCAGTGCTAGAAGGGGACAGGTCAATCAGCCCCAGCATTTT. Its translation is CSARRGQVNQPQHF.

The chain employs TRBV5-1 and TRBJ2-7; tentative D call: TRBD1 (6 bases). CDR1 is SGHRS and CDR2 is YFSETQ in the germline V gene. The germline V and J ends were trimmed by 3 bases and 0 bases, with 16 bases remaining between them. The CDR3 totals 16 residues. CDR3 amino acids: CASSSGVDRYSYEQYF. In DNA, the CDR3 is TGCGCCAGCAGCTCAGGGGTCGACAGGTACTCCTACGAGCAGTACTTC.

Many counts were recorded for this clonotype. This chain uses TRBV28 with TRBJ1-5, with D possibly TRBD1 on 6 matching bases. The V gene lost 10 bases and the J gene lost 2 bases, with 9 bases spanning the gap. CDR1 and CDR2 (germline): MDHEN, SYDVKM. The CDR3 is 12 amino acids. This CDR3 reads CATRQGNQPQHF. The DNA for the CDR3 is TGTGCCACCCGACAGGGCAATCAGCCCCAGCATTTT.

This clonotype was detected only a few times. This chain links TRBV28 with TRBJ2-7; D is possibly TRBD2 (6 bases). Deletions cut 3 bases from V and 6 bases from J, with 9 bases between. This CDR3 has 12 amino acids. In germline, CDR1 is MDHEN, CDR2 SYDVKM. The DNA for the CDR3 is TGTGCCAGCAGTTTTGGGAGGCGCGAGCAGTACTTC. Its translation: CASSFGRREQYF.

This clonotype has at least ten counts. The DNA of the CDR3 is TGCAGTGCTAGAGATATGGGCACAGGGAAAACCTACGAGCAGTACTTC. Translation gives CSARDMGTGKTYEQYF. The chain uses TRBV20-1 and TRBJ2-7; TRBD1 might be the D (6 bases). CDR1 is DFQATT and CDR2 is SNEGSKA in the germline V gene (reference sequence). The CDR3 is made up of 16 amino acids. The V end was cut by 0 bases, the J end by 2 bases, with 17 bases between.

This chain links TRBV20-1 with TRBJ2-2, with TRBD2 matching over 8 bases. Trimming removed 5 bases from V and 4 bases from J; junction bases left unmatched: 6. The CDR3 length is 14 residues. CDR1 is DFQATT and CDR2 is SNEGSKA in the germline V gene (reference sequence). In nucleotides, the CDR3 is TGCAGTGCTCGGGGGGGTATAGTCACCGGGGAGCTGTTTTTT. This codes for CSARGGIVTGELFF.

This clonotype was observed many times. The chain employs TRBV6-1 and TRBJ1-1; D not certain. V was cut by 3 bases and J by 1 base, with 12 bases left in between. Germline V gives CDR1 MNHNS, CDR2 SASEGT. The CDR3 spans 15 residues. This chain's CDR3 is CASSERDIPNTEAFF. The CDR3 nucleotides are TGTGCCAGCAGTGAGCGCGACATCCCGAACACTGAAGCTTTCTTT.

As regards this clonotype: A much larger clone differs by one base, so this may be a read error. This chain connects TRBV30 to TRBJ1-1; unclear D gene. This CDR3 comprises 12 residues. Germline CDR1 reads GTSNPN; CDR2 reads SVGIG (reference sequence). CDR3 nucleotides: TGTGTCTGGAGCCCCGGGAACACTGAAGCTTTCTTT. Encoded protein: CVWSPGNTEAFF.

This clonotype has just a few counts. The chain uses TRBV10-2 and TRBJ1-5; perhaps TRBD1 as D (6 bases). Germline V gene lookup returns CDR1 WSHSY and CDR2 SAAADI. V was clipped by 7 bases and J by 7 bases, with 20 bases between them. The CDR3 contains 15 residues. CDR3 in amino acids: CASTEGGVIGQPQHF. The CDR3, as DNA: TGCGCCAGCACCGAGGGGGGGGTGATCGGGCAGCCCCAGCATTTT.